Shown below are 27 T cell receptor beta chains from a single sample sequenced in a study of blood T cell repertoires in COVID-19. TCRdb's copy holds only in-frame clones and misses some; the assay was immunoSEQ multiplex PCR. The sample gives tens of thousands of clones, about 81% of which show up once; approximately 25% is in the top ten. Sequencing was performed on peripheral blood. Receptor source: a human donor in a cohort sampled during active COVID-19.

This clone occurred a few times. The V gene is TRBV3-1 (or the pseudogene TRBV3-2), the J gene TRBJ1-6, with a weak D call TRBD1 (5 bases). The CDR3 sequence is 16 residues long. Trimming stripped 0 bases from V and 9 bases from J, with 15 bases between. Germline V gene lookup returns CDR1 LGHDT and CDR2 YNNKEL (reference sequence). CDR3 residues: CASSQDQRQGLSPLHF. DNA for the CDR3: TGTGCCAGCAGCCAAGATCAACGGCAGGGCCTTTCACCCCTCCACTTT.

The chain links TRBV10-1 to TRBJ1-1; D is possibly TRBD1 (5 bases). Germline CDR1 reads WNHNN; CDR2 reads SYGVQD (reference sequence). Deletions cut 5 bases from V and 7 bases from J, with 11 bases between. The CDR3 length is 12 residues. The CDR3 spells CASSSRGGEAFF. Here the CDR3 DNA reads TGCGCCAGCAGTAGTCGCGGGGGTGAAGCTTTCTTT.

The sample holds a few counts of this clone. This chain links TRBV5-1 with TRBJ2-7; 11 positions match TRBD1. This CDR3 contains 14 residues. Trimming cost V 4 bases and J 6 bases; bases outside gene matches: 6. CDR1 SGHRS and CDR2 YFSETQ come from the germline V gene. Written as DNA, the CDR3 is TGCGCCAGCAGCCACGGGACAGGGGGTGGCGAGCAGTACTTC. Protein product: CASSHGTGGGEQYF.

This clone was counted only a few times. This chain connects TRBV7-9 to TRBJ2-2; 8 bases align to TRBD2. Germline CDR1 reads SEHNR; CDR2 reads FQNEAQ (reference sequence). The J segment lost 3 bases and the V segment lost 4 bases, leaving 7 bases of the junction unmatched. This CDR3 is built from 16 residues. The CDR3 DNA sequence: TGTGCCAGCAGCTCCGGGATAGCGGGGCACACCGGGGAGCTGTTTTTT. It yields the protein CASSSGIAGHTGELFF.

J is TRBJ2-2 and V is TRBV12-5, with D unclear. The ends were cut back, 3 bases at V and 4 bases at J, with 6 bases in the middle. This CDR3 contains 13 residues. CDR1 is LGHNT, CDR2 FRNRAP, per germline. As DNA, the CDR3 is TGTGCTAGTGGTTTTCCGGGCACCGGGGAGCTGTTTTTT. Amino acid sequence: CASGFPGTGELFF.

The gene calls are TRBV7-2 and TRBJ1-2; D ambiguous. CDR1 is SGHTA, CDR2 FQGNSA, per germline. Trimming left V 3 bases short and J 8 bases short, with 16 bases between. This CDR3 has 14 residues. CDR3 sequence reads: CASSFRRVGEGYTF. The CDR3 bases are TGTGCCAGCAGCTTCCGTAGAGTCGGGGAGGGCTACACCTTC.

V is TRBV21-1 and J is TRBJ1-5; TRBD1 reflects the table's D call only, with no check against the DNA. TRBV21-1 is termed a pseudogene. The CDR3 has 15 residues. CDR3 amino acids: CASSKKGFGNQPQHF. The DNA of the CDR3 is TGTGCCAGCAGCAAAAAGGGGTTTGGCAATCAGCCCCAGCATTTT.

The chain is built from TRBV15 and TRBJ1-2, with D perhaps TRBD1 (5 bases). CDR1 is LNHNV and CDR2 is YYDKDF in the germline V gene (reference sequence). The ends were cut back, 3 bases at V and 6 bases at J, with 8 bases in the middle. This CDR3 is 12 amino acids long. CDR3: CATSRPGHGYTF. In nucleotides, the CDR3 is TGTGCCACCAGCAGGCCAGGGCATGGCTACACCTTC. The variable domain in full, completed from reference TRBV15 and TRBJ1-2, reads DAMVIQNPRYQVTQFGKPVTLSCSQTLNHNVMYWYQQKSSQAPKLLFHYYDKDFNNEADTPDNFQSRRPNTSFCFLDIRSPGLGDTAMYLCATSRPGHGYTFGSGTRLTVV.

The chain has TRBV7-6 and TRBJ1-1; weak D call: TRBD1 (6 bases). The CDR3 loop spans 16 amino acids. V was shortened by 1 base and J by 6 bases, with 18 bases between the two germline ends. Germline loops: CDR1 SGHVS, CDR2 FNYEAQ. CDR3 bases: TGTGCCAGCAGCTTAGGATCAGGGCGTGAGGGGGCTGAAGCTTTCTTT. Its protein product is CASSLGSGREGAEAFF.

This clone turned up a few times. The rearrangement joins TRBV28 to TRBJ1-3; perhaps TRBD1 as D (5 bases). Germline-derived CDR1 and CDR2 are MDHEN and SYDVKM. Trimming took off 11 bases at V and 2 bases at J, with 13 bases between the two ends. The CDR3 loop spans 13 amino acids. This CDR3 is CAARRQTGNTIYF. The CDR3 DNA follows: TGTGCCGCCCGCAGACAGACTGGAAACACCATATATTTT.

The chain recombines TRBV10-2 with TRBJ1-1; D possibly corresponds to TRBD1 (5 bases). The germline gives CDR1 WSHSY, CDR2 SAAADI. This CDR3 has 14 residues. V gave up 5 bases and J gave up 3 bases, with 13 bases separating them. The CDR3 sequence: CASSWAGDDTEAFF. CDR3 coding DNA: TGCGCCAGCAGTTGGGCGGGGGACGACACTGAAGCTTTCTTT.

This rearrangement joins TRBV28 to TRBJ2-2; TRBD2 matches 7 bases. V gave up 3 bases and J gave up 8 bases; unmatched junction bases: 12. CDR1 and CDR2 (germline): MDHEN, SYDVKM. The length of the CDR3 is 16 residues. CDR3 DNA: TGTGCCAGCAGTTTGGTCGGGAGCGGGAATTGGGGGGAGCTGTTTTTT. Its protein is CASSLVGSGNWGELFF.

The chain links TRBV30 to TRBJ1-3; D remains unclear. The V gene lost 3 bases and the J gene lost 1 base, with 10 bases spanning the gap. Germline CDR1 and CDR2: GTSNPN and SVGIG (reference sequence). The CDR3 runs 14 residues. Here the CDR3 reads CAWSPAHSGNTIYF. DNA for the CDR3: TGTGCCTGGAGCCCCGCGCATTCTGGAAACACCATATATTTT.

V and J are TRBV2 and TRBJ2-7, with D perhaps TRBD2 (6 bases). Germline V gene sequence: CDR1 SNHLY, CDR2 FYNNEI. V lost 5 bases, J lost 4 bases, and 15 bases lay in between. The CDR3 has 14 amino acids. CDR3 sequence reads: CASSLSEGLYEQYF. Written as DNA, the CDR3 is TGTGCCAGCAGTCTTTCGGAGGGTTTGTACGAGCAGTACTTC.

This chain links TRBV2 with TRBJ1-4; D unresolved. CDR1 and CDR2 (germline): SNHLY, FYNNEI. Trimming pared 4 bases from V and 4 bases from J, leaving 7 bases between. The CDR3 runs to 13 residues. CDR3: CASSVRGNEKLFF. In DNA, the CDR3 is TGTGCCAGCAGTGTCCGGGGTAATGAAAAACTGTTTTTT.

The chain is built from TRBV5-1 and TRBJ2-3, with TRBD1 identical over 9 bases. Germline assignment: CDR1 SGHRS and CDR2 YFSETQ. Unmatched junction bases numbered 6, after V lost 3 bases and J lost 1 base. This CDR3 has 16 amino acids. CDR3 DNA: TGCGCCAGCAGCTCGTACACAGGGGGCGGCACAGATACGCAGTATTTT. Its translation is CASSSYTGGGTDTQYF.

The rearrangement uses TRBV27 and TRBJ2-2; no clear D gene. This CDR3 comprises 15 residues. CDR1 MNHEY and CDR2 SMNVEV come from the germline V gene (reference sequence). Trimming stripped 5 bases from V and 1 base from J, with 11 bases between. The CDR3 nucleotides are TGTGCCAGCAGTATAGAACGACTGAACACCGGGGAGCTGTTTTTT. Protein: CASSIERLNTGELFF.

This clone was counted a single time. This chain links TRBV6-2 or TRBV6-3 with TRBJ2-1, with 13 bases lining up with TRBD2. The J segment lost 3 bases and the V segment lost 2 bases, leaving 7 bases of the junction unmatched. The CDR3 totals 18 residues. Germline CDR1 MNHEY, CDR2 SVGEGT. CDR3 nucleotide sequence: TGTGCCAGCAGTTACACGACTAGCGGGGGGCCGTACTACAATGAGCAGTTCTTC. It specifies CASSYTTSGGPYYNEQFF.

This clone was observed a handful of times. The genes are TRBV7-9 and TRBJ2-1; 8 bases align to TRBD2. Trimming removed 3 bases from V and 6 bases from J; junction bases left unmatched: 4. Germline CDR1 reads SEHNR; CDR2 reads FQNEAQ (reference sequence). The CDR3 is made up of 14 amino acids. This chain's CDR3 is CASSLGTRRNEQFF. The CDR3 DNA reads as TGTGCCAGCAGCTTGGGGACTAGACGCAATGAGCAGTTCTTC.

This clone occurred once. The CDR3 here is CASSDRGGEKLFF. The CDR3 DNA sequence: TGCGCCAGCAGCGACAGGGGAGGGGAAAAACTGTTTTTT. The rearrangement joins TRBV4-1 to TRBJ1-4, with 8 bases matching TRBD1. Trimming took 5 bases from V and 8 from J; bases not matched to a gene: 4. This CDR3 region has 13 residues. Germline V gives CDR1 MGHRA, CDR2 YSYEKL.

A single count supports this clone. The V gene is TRBV7-9, the J gene TRBJ2-1; 13 bases line up with TRBD2. Trimming at V came to 5 bases and at J to 0 bases, leaving 7 bases not matched to a gene. The CDR3 runs 18 residues. Germline CDR1 and CDR2: SEHNR and FQNEAQ (reference sequence). The CDR3 sequence is CASSRTSGGQLSYNEQFF. The DNA for the CDR3 is TGTGCCAGCAGCCGGACTAGCGGGGGCCAACTCTCCTACAATGAGCAGTTCTTC.

This clone showed up just a few times. The V gene is TRBV3-1 (or the pseudogene TRBV3-2), the J gene TRBJ2-7; D unresolved. Trimming took 4 bases from V and 6 from J, leaving 10 bases between them. The CDR3 contains 12 residues. Germline V lookup: CDR1 LGHDT, CDR2 YNNKEL (reference sequence). The CDR3 region has the DNA TGTGCCAGCAGCCGTGCGGCGGCCGAGCAGTACTTC. It yields the protein CASSRAAAEQYF.

This clone was picked up a small number of times. J is TRBJ2-3 and V is TRBV2, with TRBD2 matching 12 bases. The J segment lost 4 bases and the V segment lost 5 bases, leaving 4 bases of the junction unmatched. The germline gives CDR1 SNHLY, CDR2 FYNNEI. This CDR3 spans 15 amino acids. CDR3 residues: CASSRTSGVPDTQYF. The CDR3 DNA reads as TGTGCCAGCAGTCGGACTAGCGGGGTGCCAGATACGCAGTATTTT.

The chain couples TRBV7-2 to TRBJ1-2, with D maybe TRBD1 (6 bases). This CDR3 spans 15 amino acids. Germline V gene data show CDR1 as SGHTA and CDR2 as FQGNSA. V was trimmed by 5 bases and J by 4 bases, leaving 17 bases between them. DNA for the CDR3: TGTGCCAGCAGCCGGATAACGACAGGCCCCTATGGCTACACCTTC. Its protein is CASSRITTGPYGYTF.

The rearrangement uses TRBV3-1 (or the pseudogene TRBV3-2) and TRBJ2-1; TRBD2 aligns across 14 bases. The CDR3 sequence is 13 residues long. The trim removed 9 bases at V and 8 bases at J, leaving 3 bases unmatched. Germline CDR1 reads LGHDT; CDR2 reads YNNKEL (reference sequence). Written as DNA, the CDR3 is TGTGCCAGTGGGACTAGCGGGGGCGATGAGCAGTTCTTC. Translating gives CASGTSGGDEQFF.

This clone appeared a single time. The chain recombines TRBV10-2 with TRBJ2-5; TRBD2 is a possible D gene (6 bases). The CDR3 contains 13 residues. Germline V gives CDR1 WSHSY, CDR2 SAAADI. The ends were cut back, 2 bases at V and 5 bases at J, with 9 bases in the middle. CDR3 region: CASSEGRGETQYF. CDR3 in DNA: TGCGCCAGCAGTGAGGGGCGGGGCGAGACCCAGTACTTC.

This chain uses TRBV18 with TRBJ2-7; 8 nucleotides line up with TRBD2. This CDR3 comprises 16 residues. Germline CDR1 KGHSH, CDR2 LQKENI. V lost 3 bases and J lost 2; bases outside the gene matches: 9. CDR3 in amino acids: CASSPARAGGPYEQYF. The DNA for the CDR3 is TGTGCCAGCTCACCCGCCCGGGCGGGGGGACCCTACGAGCAGTACTTC.